These 27 T cell receptor beta chains share one sample of origin, sequenced in a study of control samples from healthy donors and cancer patients. Sequencing was performed with immunoSEQ multiplex PCR; in TCRdb, only in-frame clones are kept and a portion is missing. The data contain approximately 220,000 clones, roughly 94% of them seen just once; the ten biggest clones take up roughly 1.6%. Sequencing was performed on blood. The receptors originated from a man aged 45-65 years in good health.

The chain has TRBV10-3 and TRBJ1-2, with TRBD1 as a possible D gene (6 bases). The germline V gene has CDR1 ENHRY and CDR2 SYGVKD. CDR3 length: 17 residues. The ends were cut back, 0 bases at V and 6 bases at J, with 20 bases in the middle. CDR3 amino acids: CAISESAGGGSSDGYTF. The CDR3, as DNA: TGTGCCATCAGTGAGTCAGCGGGGGGGGGCTCATCGGATGGCTACACCTTC.

The V and J genes are TRBV28 and TRBJ1-3; D is perhaps TRBD1 (6 bases). Germline CDR1 MDHEN, CDR2 SYDVKM. Trimming stripped 6 bases from V and 0 bases from J, with 12 bases between. There are 15 residues in the CDR3. In DNA form, the CDR3 reads TGTGCCAGCAGAAAGGGGGGGCCCTCTGGAAACACCATATATTTT. This codes for CASRKGGPSGNTIYF.

This clone is a singleton in its sample. The J gene is TRBJ2-5, the V gene TRBV5-6; 7 bases are shared with TRBD1. CDR3 length equals 13 residues. V trimming: 4 bases; J trimming: 5 bases; junction bases outside the gene matches: 5. Germline V lookup: CDR1 SGHDT, CDR2 YYEEEE. Written as DNA, the CDR3 is TGTGCCAGCAGCCGACAGGGTTGGGAGACCCAGTACTTC. This encodes CASSRQGWETQYF.

The chain couples TRBV2 to TRBJ1-3, with 8 bases fitting TRBD1. Unmatched junction bases numbered 5, after V lost 2 bases and J lost 2 bases. This CDR3 region has 16 residues. Germline values: CDR1 SNHLY, CDR2 FYNNEI. CDR3 loop: CASSEMTGATGNTIYF. In DNA, the CDR3 is TGTGCCAGCAGTGAAATGACAGGGGCTACTGGAAACACCATATATTTT. Looking up the rest from reference TRBV2 and TRBJ1-3 gives the full variable domain: EPEVTQTPSHQVTQMGQEVILRCVPISNHLYFYWYRQILGQKVEFLVSFYNNEISEKSEIFDDQFSVERPDGSNFTLKIRSTKLEDSAMYFCASSEMTGATGNTIYFGEGSWLTVV.

The chain recombines TRBV14 with TRBJ1-4; D is ambiguous. Trimming stripped 6 bases from V and 2 bases from J, with 4 bases between. The CDR3 runs 12 residues. The germline V gene has CDR1 SGHDN and CDR2 FVKESK. The CDR3 nucleotides are TGTGCCAGCAGGGGCACTAATGAAAAACTGTTTTTT. Protein sequence: CASRGTNEKLFF.

The chain has TRBV10-2 and TRBJ1-5, with 8 bases identical to TRBD1. The length of the CDR3 is 16 residues. V trimming: 6 bases; J trimming: 2 bases; junction bases outside the gene matches: 9. CDR1 is WSHSY, CDR2 SAAADI, per germline. The CDR3 sequence: CASSRDRGSGNQPQHF. DNA for the CDR3: TGCGCCAGCAGCCGCGACAGGGGTTCGGGCAATCAGCCCCAGCATTTT.

V and J are TRBV4-3 and TRBJ2-3; D unclear. CDR1 LGHNA and CDR2 YSLEER come from the germline V gene. V was cut by 0 bases and J by 2 bases, with 3 bases left in between. The CDR3 extends over 13 amino acids. CDR3 sequence reads: CASSQDPTDTQYF. The CDR3, as DNA: TGCGCCAGCAGCCAAGACCCCACAGATACGCAGTATTTT.

The V gene is TRBV9, the J gene TRBJ1-6, with 8 positions matching TRBD1. Germline loops: CDR1 SGDLS, CDR2 YYNGEE. The length of the CDR3 is 14 residues. The J segment lost 8 bases and the V segment lost 3 bases, leaving 4 bases of the junction unmatched. The CDR3: CASSAGQGDSPLHF. CDR3 sequence (DNA): TGTGCCAGCAGCGCTGGACAGGGAGATTCACCCCTCCACTTT.

There are a few counts of this clone. The chain is built from TRBV7-9 and TRBJ2-5; perhaps D is TRBD1 or TRBD2 (5 bases each). The CDR3 has 13 residues. Germline V gene lookup returns CDR1 SEHNR and CDR2 FQNEAQ (reference sequence). V lost 5 bases to trimming and J lost 7 bases, with 14 bases between them. CDR3 coding DNA: TGTGCCAGCAGCAGCACGGGGCGGTGGACCCAGTACTTC. Its translation is CASSSTGRWTQYF.

J is TRBJ1-4 and V is TRBV19; TRBD1 is a possible D gene (5 bases). This CDR3 spans 16 amino acids. CDR1 and CDR2 from the germline V gene are LNHDA and SQIVND (reference sequence). V was cut by 0 bases and J by 5 bases, with 13 bases left in between. The CDR3 loop reads CASSIDRETENEKLFF. The CDR3 DNA sequence: TGTGCCAGTAGTATAGATCGAGAGACAGAAAATGAAAAACTGTTTTTT.

The CDR3 DNA sequence: TGTGCCAGCAGCTTAGAAGATAGGCAGACCAACGTCCTGACTTTC. As protein: CASSLEDRQTNVLTF. The chain carries TRBV7-8 and TRBJ2-6; D remains unclear. CDR3 length equals 15 residues. V lost 1 base and J lost 8, with 12 bases in between. Germline CDR1 reads SGHVS; CDR2 reads FQNEAQ.

This clone was detected once. This chain connects TRBV2 to TRBJ2-5; 12 bases are shared with TRBD2. The CDR3 contains 15 residues. Germline V gives CDR1 SNHLY, CDR2 FYNNEI. The V gene end was trimmed by 6 bases and the J gene end by 4 bases; junction bases not matched to a gene: 6. The CDR3 nucleotides are TGTGCCAGCAGCCGTGGACTAGCGGGGACAGAGACCCAGTACTTC. It encodes CASSRGLAGTETQYF.

The CDR3 loop reads CSASFRRGSINTEAFF. The DNA of the CDR3 is TGCAGTGCTAGTTTCCGGAGGGGGTCTATTAACACTGAAGCTTTCTTT. The chain links TRBV20-1 to TRBJ1-1, with D tentatively TRBD1 (6 bases). CDR1 is DFQATT and CDR2 is SNEGSKA in the germline V gene (reference sequence). Trimming took 3 bases from V and 2 from J, leaving 19 bases between them. The CDR3 extends over 16 amino acids.

CDR3 nucleotide sequence: TGTGCCAGCAGCCAAGATCTGGGGGCCGACAGCTTGAACACTGAAGCTTTCTTT. Translating it yields CASSQDLGADSLNTEAFF. The J gene is TRBJ1-1, the V gene TRBV14, with TRBD1 as a possible D gene (6 bases). Trimming shortened V by 0 bases and J by 0 bases, and 17 bases separated the two germline ends. CDR3 length equals 18 residues. Germline lookup yields CDR1 SGHDN and CDR2 FVKESK.

J is TRBJ1-2 and V is TRBV28; 11 nucleotides line up with TRBD1. After removal of 1 base from V and 7 bases from J, the junction contained 5 bases not matched to a gene. Germline V gene data show CDR1 as MDHEN and CDR2 as SYDVKM. The CDR3 covers 15 residues. CDR3 nucleotides: TGTGCCAGCAGTTTATTAGGACAGGGGGCACGTGGCTACACCTTC. This translates into CASSLLGQGARGYTF.

This chain uses TRBV6-4 with TRBJ1-6, with D unresolved. The CDR3 spans 15 residues. Germline CDR1 MRHNA, CDR2 SNTAGT. Trimming removed 5 bases from V and 3 bases from J, with 11 bases in between. For the CDR3, the DNA is TGTGCCAGCAGTACCGGATCCTACTATAATTCACCCCTCCACTTT. Amino acid sequence: CASSTGSYYNSPLHF.

Here the CDR3 reads CASSRGDRSINTEAFF. In DNA form, the CDR3 reads TGTGCCAGTAGTAGAGGGGACAGATCCATCAACACTGAAGCTTTCTTT. The rearrangement links TRBV19 to TRBJ1-1; TRBD1 aligns across 7 bases. V lost 4 bases and J lost 2; bases outside the gene matches: 10. The V gene's germline CDR1 is LNHDA and CDR2 SQIVND (reference sequence). CDR3 size: 16 residues.

The chain joins TRBV28 to TRBJ1-2, with TRBD1 as a possible D gene (5 bases). Per germline, CDR1 MDHEN and CDR2 SYDVKM. CDR3 length: 13 residues. Deletions cut 7 bases from V and 4 bases from J, with 13 bases between. This CDR3 reads CASTPGVGYGYTF. DNA for the CDR3: TGTGCCAGCACTCCGGGGGTGGGCTATGGCTACACCTTC.

This clone was observed once. This rearrangement joins TRBV6-1 to TRBJ1-5; D is ambiguous. The V gene's germline CDR1 is MNHNS and CDR2 SASEGT. The CDR3 is 14 amino acids. V was pared by 2 bases and J by 1 base, with 6 bases between. The CDR3 DNA follows: TGTGCCAGCAGTGAATTTCTGAGCAATCAGCCCCAGCATTTT. Translated: CASSEFLSNQPQHF.

A single count supports this clone. V usage is TRBV10-1 and J usage is TRBJ2-1; possible D gene TRBD1, 7 bases. Trimming left V 1 base short and J 6 bases short, with 13 bases between. This CDR3 has 15 amino acids. CDR1 and CDR2 from the germline V gene are WNHNN and SYGVQD (reference sequence). The CDR3 bases are TGCGCCAGCAGTGAGTTAGGGCAGGGGGGCAATGAGCAGTTCTTC. Its protein is CASSELGQGGNEQFF.

The chain combines TRBV6-6 with TRBJ2-2, with a tentative D call TRBD1 (6 bases). This CDR3 has 16 amino acids. The germline gives CDR1 MNHNY, CDR2 SVGAGI (reference sequence). V lost 3 bases, J lost 5 bases, and 16 bases lay in between. The CDR3 nucleotides are TGTGCCAGCAGTTATCCCACAGGGACCATAACCGGGGAGCTGTTTTTT. This encodes CASSYPTGTITGELFF.

The rearrangement joins TRBV6-1 to TRBJ1-5; 7 nucleotides line up with TRBD1. The CDR3 extends over 16 amino acids. Germline CDR1 is MNHNS and CDR2 is SASEGT. Trimming took 3 bases from V and 2 from J; bases not matched to a gene: 7. Here the CDR3 DNA reads TGTGCCAGCAGTGAGGGACAGAGCTTTGGCAATCAGCCCCAGCATTTT. It specifies CASSEGQSFGNQPQHF.

The chain couples TRBV7-9 to TRBJ1-2; a weak D match, TRBD1 (5 bases). CDR3 length: 15 amino acids. Trimming pared 3 bases from V and 3 bases from J, leaving 14 bases between. CDR1 is SEHNR and CDR2 is FQNEAQ in the germline V gene (reference sequence). Here the CDR3 reads CASSLPQGSDYGYTF. CDR3 DNA sequence: TGTGCCAGCAGCTTGCCGCAGGGTAGTGACTATGGCTACACCTTC. The entire variable domain, with the rest obtained from reference TRBV7-9 and TRBJ1-2, is as follows: DTGVSQNPRHKITKRGQNVTFRCDPISEHNRLYWYRQTLGQGPEFLTYFQNEAQLEKSRLLSDRFSAERPKGSFSTLEIQRTEQGDSAMYLCASSLPQGSDYGYTFGSGTRLTVV.

V usage is TRBV28 and J usage is TRBJ1-3; D unclear. The CDR3 has 12 amino acids. The ends were cut back, 10 bases at V and 0 bases at J, with 7 bases in the middle. Germline-derived CDR1 and CDR2 are MDHEN and SYDVKM. CDR3 in amino acids: CATSDSGNTIYF. The CDR3 DNA is TGTGCCACCTCCGACTCTGGAAACACCATATATTTT.

This clone was seen a few times. The rearrangement joins TRBV6-5 to TRBJ2-2; maybe TRBD1 (6 bases). This CDR3 comprises 14 residues. Germline lookup yields CDR1 MNHEY and CDR2 SVGAGI. The germline V and J ends were trimmed by 3 bases and 7 bases, with 12 bases remaining between them. The CDR3 is CASSYGGGYGELFF. The CDR3 coding sequence is TGTGCCAGCAGTTATGGTGGGGGCTACGGGGAGCTGTTTTTT.

The genes are TRBV28 and TRBJ1-1, with unresolved D. V lost 6 bases, J lost 5 bases, and 7 bases lay in between. From germline, CDR1 is MDHEN and CDR2 SYDVKM. The CDR3 runs to 11 residues. CDR3 residues: CASSPQTEAFF. The DNA of the CDR3 is TGTGCCAGCAGCCCGCAAACTGAAGCTTTCTTT.

This clone has a single count. This chain joins TRBV7-2 and TRBJ1-5; 7 positions agree with TRBD1. After removal of 5 bases from V and 4 bases from J, the junction contained 5 bases not matched to a gene. The CDR3 runs to 14 residues. Germline values: CDR1 SGHTA, CDR2 FQGNSA. CDR3 DNA sequence: TGTGCCAGCAGCCTGGGACAGAAGAATCAGCCCCAGCATTTT. Translated, it gives CASSLGQKNQPQHF.